This TCR beta chain was identified in a study of blood T cell repertoires in COVID-19. Study-level background: Acute-phase and convalescent COVID-19 samples originated in the United States, Italy and Spain.

J was trimmed by 8 bases and V by 4 bases; bases with no gene match: 7. CDR1 MGHRA and CDR2 YSYEKL come from the germline V gene. The CDR3 has 16 amino acids. The repertoire was sequenced with immunoSEQ multiplex PCR; TCRdb's copy has only in-frame clones and lacks some. The sample holds 180,000 or so clones, around 81% seen once. The sequence was obtained from a woman aged 40 to 55 with COVID-19, enrolled during active disease. V usage is TRBV4-1 and J usage is TRBJ2-1; 14 bases align to TRBD2. The sequencing input was peripheral blood. The CDR3 is CASSPTSGRAGDEQFF. The DNA for the CDR3 is TGCGCCAGCAGCCCGACTAGCGGGAGGGCCGGGGATGAGCAGTTCTTC.